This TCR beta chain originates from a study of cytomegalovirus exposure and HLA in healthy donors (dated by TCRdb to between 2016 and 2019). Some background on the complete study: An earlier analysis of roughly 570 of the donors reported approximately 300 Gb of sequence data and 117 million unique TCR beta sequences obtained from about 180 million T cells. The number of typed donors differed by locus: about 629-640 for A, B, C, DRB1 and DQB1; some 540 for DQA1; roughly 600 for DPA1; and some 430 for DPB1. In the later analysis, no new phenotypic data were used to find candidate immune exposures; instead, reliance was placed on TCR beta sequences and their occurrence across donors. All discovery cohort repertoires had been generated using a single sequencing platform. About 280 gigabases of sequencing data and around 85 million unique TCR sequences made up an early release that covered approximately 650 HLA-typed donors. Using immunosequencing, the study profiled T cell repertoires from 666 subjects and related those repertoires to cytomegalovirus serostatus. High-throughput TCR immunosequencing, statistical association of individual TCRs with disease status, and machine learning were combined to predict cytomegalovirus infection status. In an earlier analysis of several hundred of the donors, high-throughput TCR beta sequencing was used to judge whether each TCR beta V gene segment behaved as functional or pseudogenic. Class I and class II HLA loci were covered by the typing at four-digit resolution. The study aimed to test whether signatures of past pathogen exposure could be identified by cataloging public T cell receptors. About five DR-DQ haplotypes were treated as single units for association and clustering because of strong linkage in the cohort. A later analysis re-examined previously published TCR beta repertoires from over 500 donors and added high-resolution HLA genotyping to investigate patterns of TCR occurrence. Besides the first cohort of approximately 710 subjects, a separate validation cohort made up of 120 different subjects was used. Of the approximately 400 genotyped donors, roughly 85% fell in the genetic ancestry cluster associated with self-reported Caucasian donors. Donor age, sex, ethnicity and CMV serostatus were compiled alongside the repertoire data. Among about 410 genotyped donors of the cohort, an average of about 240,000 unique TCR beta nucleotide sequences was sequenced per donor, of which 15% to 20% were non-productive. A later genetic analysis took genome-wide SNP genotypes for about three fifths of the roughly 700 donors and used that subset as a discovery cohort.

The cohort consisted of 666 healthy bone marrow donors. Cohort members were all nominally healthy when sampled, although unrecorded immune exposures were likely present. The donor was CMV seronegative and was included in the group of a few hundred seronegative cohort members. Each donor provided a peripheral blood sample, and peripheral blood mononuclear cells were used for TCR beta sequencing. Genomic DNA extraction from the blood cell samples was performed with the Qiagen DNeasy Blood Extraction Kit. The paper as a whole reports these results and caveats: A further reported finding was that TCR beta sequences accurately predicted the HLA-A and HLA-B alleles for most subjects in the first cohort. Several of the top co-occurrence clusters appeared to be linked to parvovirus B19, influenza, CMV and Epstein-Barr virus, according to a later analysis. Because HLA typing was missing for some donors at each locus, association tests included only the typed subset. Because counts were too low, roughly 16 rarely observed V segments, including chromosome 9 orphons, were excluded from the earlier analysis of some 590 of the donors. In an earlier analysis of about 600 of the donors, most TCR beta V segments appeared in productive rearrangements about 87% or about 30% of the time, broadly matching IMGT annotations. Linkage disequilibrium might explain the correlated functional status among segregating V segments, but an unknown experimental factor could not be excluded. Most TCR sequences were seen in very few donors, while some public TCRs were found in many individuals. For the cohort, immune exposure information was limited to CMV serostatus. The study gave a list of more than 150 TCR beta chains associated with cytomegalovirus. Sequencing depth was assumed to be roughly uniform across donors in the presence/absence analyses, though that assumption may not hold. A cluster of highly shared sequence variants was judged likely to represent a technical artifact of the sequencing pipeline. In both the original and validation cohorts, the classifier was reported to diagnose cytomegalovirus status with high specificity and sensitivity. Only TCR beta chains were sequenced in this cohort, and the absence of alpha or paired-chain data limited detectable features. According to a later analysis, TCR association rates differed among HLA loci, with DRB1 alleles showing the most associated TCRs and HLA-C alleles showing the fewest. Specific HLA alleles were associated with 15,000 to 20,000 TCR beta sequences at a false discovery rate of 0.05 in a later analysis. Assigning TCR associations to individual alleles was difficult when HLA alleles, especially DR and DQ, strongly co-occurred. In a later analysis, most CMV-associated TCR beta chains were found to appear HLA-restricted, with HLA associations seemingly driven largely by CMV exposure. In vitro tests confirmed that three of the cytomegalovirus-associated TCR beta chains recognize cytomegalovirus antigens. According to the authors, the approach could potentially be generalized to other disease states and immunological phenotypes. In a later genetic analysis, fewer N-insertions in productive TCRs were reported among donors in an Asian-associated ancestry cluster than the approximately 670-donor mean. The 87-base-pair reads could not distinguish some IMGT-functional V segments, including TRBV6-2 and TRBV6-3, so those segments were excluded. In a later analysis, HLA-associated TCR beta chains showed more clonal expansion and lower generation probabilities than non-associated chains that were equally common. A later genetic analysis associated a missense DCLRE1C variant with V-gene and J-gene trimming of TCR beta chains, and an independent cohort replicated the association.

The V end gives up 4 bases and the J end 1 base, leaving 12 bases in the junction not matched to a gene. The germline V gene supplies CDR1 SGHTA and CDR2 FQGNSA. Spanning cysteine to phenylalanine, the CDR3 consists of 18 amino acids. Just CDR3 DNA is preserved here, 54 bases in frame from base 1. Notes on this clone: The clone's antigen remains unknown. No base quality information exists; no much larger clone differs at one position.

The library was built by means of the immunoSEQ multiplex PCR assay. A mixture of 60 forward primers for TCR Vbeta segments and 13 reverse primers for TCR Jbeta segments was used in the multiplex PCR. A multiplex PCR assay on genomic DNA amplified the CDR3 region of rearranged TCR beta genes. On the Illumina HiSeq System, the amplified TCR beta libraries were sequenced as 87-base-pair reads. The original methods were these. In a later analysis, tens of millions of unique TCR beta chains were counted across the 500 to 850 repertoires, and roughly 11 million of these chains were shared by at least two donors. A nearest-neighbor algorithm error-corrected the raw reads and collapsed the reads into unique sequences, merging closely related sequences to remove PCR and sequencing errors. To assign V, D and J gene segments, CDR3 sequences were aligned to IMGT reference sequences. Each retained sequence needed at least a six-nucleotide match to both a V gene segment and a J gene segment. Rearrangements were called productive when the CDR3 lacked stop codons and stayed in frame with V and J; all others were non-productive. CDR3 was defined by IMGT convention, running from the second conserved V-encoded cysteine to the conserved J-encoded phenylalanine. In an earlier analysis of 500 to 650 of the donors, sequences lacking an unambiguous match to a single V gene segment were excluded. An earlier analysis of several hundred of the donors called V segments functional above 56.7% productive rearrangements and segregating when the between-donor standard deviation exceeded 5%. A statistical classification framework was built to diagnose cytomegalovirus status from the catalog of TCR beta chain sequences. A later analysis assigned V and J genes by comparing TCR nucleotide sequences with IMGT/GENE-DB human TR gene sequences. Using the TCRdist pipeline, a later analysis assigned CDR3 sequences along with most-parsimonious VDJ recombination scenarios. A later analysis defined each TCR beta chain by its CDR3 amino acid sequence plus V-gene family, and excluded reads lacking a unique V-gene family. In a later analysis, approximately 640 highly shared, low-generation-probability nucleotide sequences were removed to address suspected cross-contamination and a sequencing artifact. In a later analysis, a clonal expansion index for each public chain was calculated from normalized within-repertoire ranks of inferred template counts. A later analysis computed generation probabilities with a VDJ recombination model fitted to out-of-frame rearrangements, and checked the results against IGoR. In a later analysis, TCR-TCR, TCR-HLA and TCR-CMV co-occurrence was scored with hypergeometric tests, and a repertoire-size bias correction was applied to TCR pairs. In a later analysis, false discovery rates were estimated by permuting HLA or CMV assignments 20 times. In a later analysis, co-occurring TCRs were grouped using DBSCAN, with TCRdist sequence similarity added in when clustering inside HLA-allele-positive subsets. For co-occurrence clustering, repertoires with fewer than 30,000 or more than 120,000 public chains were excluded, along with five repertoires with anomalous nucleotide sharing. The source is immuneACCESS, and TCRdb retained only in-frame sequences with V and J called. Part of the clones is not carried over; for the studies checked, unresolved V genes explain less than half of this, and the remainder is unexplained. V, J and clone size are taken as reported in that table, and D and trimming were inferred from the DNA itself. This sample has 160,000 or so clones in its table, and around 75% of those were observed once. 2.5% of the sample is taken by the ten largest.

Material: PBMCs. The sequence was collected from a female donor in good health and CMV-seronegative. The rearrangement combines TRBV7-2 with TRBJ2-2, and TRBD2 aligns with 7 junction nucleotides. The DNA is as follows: TGTGCCAGCAGCTCCCCCCTCGGGGCTAGCGGGAACACCGGGGAGCTGTTTTTT. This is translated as CASSSPLGASGNTGELFF.